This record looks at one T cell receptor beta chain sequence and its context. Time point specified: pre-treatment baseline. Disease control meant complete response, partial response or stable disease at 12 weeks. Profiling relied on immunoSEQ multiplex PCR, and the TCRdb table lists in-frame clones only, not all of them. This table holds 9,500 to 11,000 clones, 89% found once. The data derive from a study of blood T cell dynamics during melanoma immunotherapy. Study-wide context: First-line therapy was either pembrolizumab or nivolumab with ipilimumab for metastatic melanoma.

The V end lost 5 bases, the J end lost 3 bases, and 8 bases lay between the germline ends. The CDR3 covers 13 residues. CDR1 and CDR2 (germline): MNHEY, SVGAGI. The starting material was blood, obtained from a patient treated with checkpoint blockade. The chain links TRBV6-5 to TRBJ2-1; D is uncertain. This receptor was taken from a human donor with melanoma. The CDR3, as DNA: TGTGCCAGCAGTGGGATAAACTACAATGAGCAGTTCTTC. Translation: CASSGINYNEQFF.